The 14 T cell receptor beta chains below all came from one sample that was sequenced in a study of cytomegalovirus exposure and HLA in healthy donors. PCR was performed using 60 Vbeta and 13 Jbeta primers. Using immunoSEQ multiplex PCR, the repertoire was profiled, and TCRdb retains in-frame clones only, with some absent. The sample has about 100,000 clones, roughly 70% seen once; the top ten hold approximately 10%. Sequenced material: PBMCs. The receptors derive from a man aged 40-50 years in good health and CMV-seropositive.

The V and J genes are TRBV27 and TRBJ2-5, with D maybe TRBD1 (5 bases). The CDR3 has 14 amino acids. Trimming shortened V by 2 bases and J by 3 bases, and 10 bases separated the two germline ends. CDR1 MNHEY and CDR2 SMNVEV come from the germline V gene (reference sequence). CDR3 nucleotides: TGTGCCAGCAGTTTAATAGGGGCAGAAGAGACCCAGTACTTC. Residues: CASSLIGAEETQYF.

The V and J genes are TRBV9 and TRBJ1-1, with 7 bases identical to TRBD1. The CDR3 runs 15 residues. Germline V gene data show CDR1 as SGDLS and CDR2 as YYNGEE. V trimming: 4 bases; J trimming: 0 bases; junction bases outside the gene matches: 6. The CDR3 coding sequence is TGTGCCAGCAGCCCAAGACAGGGAATGAACACTGAAGCTTTCTTT. This translates into CASSPRQGMNTEAFF.

The chain has TRBV27 and TRBJ1-2; no clear D. The V end lost 2 bases, the J end lost 8 bases, and 12 bases lay between the germline ends. There are 13 residues in the CDR3. Per germline, CDR1 MNHEY and CDR2 SMNVEV (reference sequence). As DNA, the CDR3 is TGTGCCAGCAGTTTAGGAGGGTCTCGCGGCTACACCTTC. It translates to CASSLGGSRGYTF.

The CDR3 DNA follows: TGTGCCAGCAGCTTGGTGTCACTAGCTAATGAGCAGTTCTTC. Protein product: CASSLVSLANEQFF. V and J are TRBV5-6 and TRBJ2-1; the D gene is possibly TRBD2 (6 bases). The germline V gene encodes CDR1 SGHDT and CDR2 YYEEEE. The CDR3 consists of 14 residues. V was cut by 0 bases and J by 7 bases, with 11 bases left in between.

The chain joins TRBV6-5 to TRBJ1-2; possible D gene TRBD1, 5 bases. Trimming removed 2 bases from V and 8 bases from J, with 12 bases in between. CDR3 length equals 13 residues. Germline V gene lookup returns CDR1 MNHEY and CDR2 SVGAGI. This chain's CDR3 is CASSYRQGGGYTF. In DNA, the CDR3 is TGTGCCAGCAGTTACCGGCAGGGAGGGGGCTACACCTTC.

The rearrangement links TRBV4-1 to TRBJ1-2; D remains unclear. The CDR3 consists of 15 residues. With 1 base removed from V and 3 bases from J, the gap between germline ends came to 12 bases. Germline CDR1 reads MGHRA; CDR2 reads YSYEKL. DNA of the CDR3: TGCGCCAGCAGCCAAGGGGCGACATCATACTATGGCTACACCTTC. Its protein product is CASSQGATSYYGYTF.

This clone was observed a handful of times. V and J are TRBV7-9 and TRBJ2-7, with 10 bases lining up with TRBD2. The CDR3 sequence is 15 residues long. J was trimmed by 2 bases and V by 5 bases; bases with no gene match: 6. From germline, CDR1 is SEHNR and CDR2 FQNEAQ (reference sequence). CDR3 DNA sequence: TGTGCCAGCAGCCCTGGACTAGCGGATACCTACGAGCAGTACTTC. This translates into CASSPGLADTYEQYF.

The rearrangement uses TRBV6-1 and TRBJ2-7; 9 bases fit TRBD1. The CDR3 spans 13 residues. Germline CDR1 MNHNS, CDR2 SASEGT. After removal of 5 bases from V and 11 bases from J, the junction contained 10 bases not matched to a gene. CDR3 loop: CASSSRDRERKYF. In DNA form, the CDR3 reads TGTGCCAGCAGTTCCCGGGACAGGGAAAGAAAGTACTTC.

This clone was seen a single time. The chain uses TRBV5-1 and TRBJ2-5; 11 positions match TRBD1. After removal of 4 bases from V and 0 bases from J, the junction contained 5 bases not matched to a gene. Germline loops: CDR1 SGHRS, CDR2 YFSETQ. This CDR3 comprises 16 residues. The CDR3 is CASSDGQGANQETQYF. The CDR3 nucleotides read TGCGCCAGCAGCGACGGACAGGGGGCTAACCAAGAGACCCAGTACTTC.

The V gene is TRBV7-8, the J gene TRBJ2-7, with 7 bases matching TRBD1. V was pared by 0 bases and J by 6 bases, with 5 bases of the junction left unmatched. CDR1 is SGHVS and CDR2 is FQNEAQ in the germline V gene. The CDR3 covers 14 residues. CDR3 residues: CASSLALGQSEQYF. The CDR3 DNA reads as TGTGCCAGCAGCTTAGCGTTGGGACAGTCCGAGCAGTACTTC.

The rearrangement links TRBV5-6 to TRBJ2-7; D might be TRBD1 (6 bases). V was trimmed by 10 bases and J by 2 bases, leaving 22 bases between them. Germline CDR1 reads SGHDT; CDR2 reads YYEEEE. The CDR3 has 15 residues. CDR3 sequence: CAGPRLDRPPYEQYF. CDR3 sequence (DNA): TGTGCCGGCCCGAGACTCGACAGGCCGCCCTACGAGCAGTACTTC.

V and J are TRBV9 and TRBJ2-1, with 9 bases fitting TRBD2. Germline V gives CDR1 SGDLS, CDR2 YYNGEE. The CDR3 sequence is 20 residues long. V dropped 2 bases and J dropped 1; count of bases not matched to a gene: 16. This CDR3 reads CASSVPIGGRAGHSYNEQFF. CDR3 nucleotide sequence: TGTGCCAGCAGCGTTCCGATAGGCGGGAGGGCCGGGCATTCCTACAATGAGCAGTTCTTC.

This clone was recorded only once. The chain employs TRBV5-1 and TRBJ2-2; 10 bases map to TRBD1. The CDR3 covers 16 residues. CDR1 is SGHRS and CDR2 is YFSETQ in the germline V gene. After removal of 6 bases from V and 1 base from J, the junction contained 6 bases not matched to a gene. Written as DNA, the CDR3 is TGCGCCAGCACCGGAGGACAGGGGGAGAACACCGGGGAGCTGTTTTTT. Amino acid sequence: CASTGGQGENTGELFF.

The chain has TRBV4-3 and TRBJ2-7, with D possibly being TRBD2 (6 bases). There are 15 residues in the CDR3. Trimming left V 4 bases short and J 3 bases short, with 16 bases between. CDR1 LGHNA and CDR2 YSLEER come from the germline V gene. This CDR3 is CASSPTTGSNYEQYF. Here the CDR3 DNA reads TGCGCCAGCAGCCCAACTACCGGGAGCAACTACGAGCAGTACTTC.